Listed below are T cell receptor beta chains from one sample, sequenced in a study of cytomegalovirus exposure and HLA in healthy donors. Sequencing was performed with immunoSEQ multiplex PCR; in TCRdb, only in-frame clones are kept and a portion is missing. Counted here are some 170,000 clones, about 75% occurring once; the ten biggest clones make up about 6.4%. The sample consisted of PBMCs. Source of these receptors: a middle-aged man in good health and CMV-seropositive. Both conserved end residues are part of each CDR3. Fields, in order: J gene, V gene, D gene, clone size, CDR3 protein, CDR3 DNA. A D gene is named only where the DNA matches it firmly. Only some rows state a clone size, as once, few, many or a class for expanded clones.

J gene: TRBJ2-1; V gene: TRBV2; D gene: TRBD2; clone size: -; CDR3 protein: CASSRGSLGNEQFF; CDR3 DNA: TGTGCCAGCAGTCGCGGGAGCTTGGGCAATGAGCAGTTCTTC
J gene: TRBJ1-3; V gene: TRBV5-1; D gene: TRBD1; clone size: -; CDR3 protein: CASSLDRGARNTIYF; CDR3 DNA: TGCGCCAGCAGCTTGGACAGGGGGGCTAGAAACACCATATATTTT
J gene: TRBJ2-3; V gene: TRBV6-1; D gene: -; clone size: -; CDR3 protein: CASSEGGLEGDTQYF; CDR3 DNA: TGTGCCAGCAGTGAGGGGGGGCTGGAGGGAGATACGCAGTATTTT
J gene: TRBJ2-2; V gene: TRBV2; D gene: TRBD1; clone size: -; CDR3 protein: CASSQGGADTGELFF; CDR3 DNA: TGTGCCAGCAGCCAAGGGGGCGCAGACACCGGGGAGCTGTTTTTT
J gene: TRBJ1-3; V gene: TRBV25-1; D gene: TRBD1; clone size: -; CDR3 protein: CAAGTGVINTIYF; CDR3 DNA: TGTGCCGCGGGGACAGGTGTAATAAACACCATATATTTT
J gene: TRBJ1-4; V gene: TRBV29-1; D gene: -; clone size: once; CDR3 protein: CSARGATNEKLFF; CDR3 DNA: TGCAGCGCCCGGGGGGCAACTAATGAAAAACTGTTTTTT
J gene: TRBJ1-1; V gene: TRBV6-6; D gene: -; clone size: -; CDR3 protein: CASSYLGARMNTEAFF; CDR3 DNA: TGTGCCAGCAGTTACTTGGGGGCGCGGATGAACACTGAAGCTTTCTTT
J gene: TRBJ2-7; V gene: TRBV27; D gene: TRBD1; clone size: -; CDR3 protein: CASSFSRTGVEQYF; CDR3 DNA: TGTGCCAGCAGTTTTTCTAGGACAGGGGTCGAGCAGTACTTC
J gene: TRBJ2-3; V gene: TRBV10-1; D gene: TRBD2; clone size: -; CDR3 protein: CASSESGAGGSDTQYF; CDR3 DNA: TGCGCCAGCAGTGAGTCGGGAGCGGGAGGCTCAGATACGCAGTATTTT
J gene: TRBJ1-4; V gene: TRBV5-1; D gene: -; clone size: -; CDR3 protein: CASSLARGDEKLFF; CDR3 DNA: TGCGCCAGCAGCTTGGCGCGGGGTGATGAAAAACTGTTTTTT
J gene: TRBJ2-7; V gene: TRBV29-1; D gene: -; clone size: -; CDR3 protein: CSAGDGRYEQYF; CDR3 DNA: TGCAGCGCAGGGGACGGACGCTACGAGCAGTACTTC
J gene: TRBJ2-1; V gene: TRBV6-4; D gene: -; clone size: -; CDR3 protein: CASSQTSGSGNEQFF; CDR3 DNA: TGTGCCAGCAGCCAGACCTCCGGGAGCGGTAATGAGCAGTTCTTC
J gene: TRBJ2-6; V gene: TRBV6-1; D gene: TRBD1; clone size: -; CDR3 protein: CASGDRASGANVLTF; CDR3 DNA: TGTGCCAGCGGAGACAGGGCGAGTGGGGCCAACGTCCTGACTTTC
J gene: TRBJ1-2; V gene: TRBV28; D gene: -; clone size: -; CDR3 protein: CASSLQGSGYGYTF; CDR3 DNA: TGTGCCAGCAGTTTGCAGGGGTCGGGGTATGGCTACACCTTC
J gene: TRBJ1-2; V gene: TRBV18; D gene: -; clone size: few; CDR3 protein: CASSLSSGDGYTF; CDR3 DNA: TGTGCCAGCTCACTATCAAGCGGCGATGGCTACACCTTC
J gene: TRBJ2-5; V gene: TRBV12-2; D gene: -; clone size: few; CDR3 protein: CASRSTELAGKGETQYF; CDR3 DNA: TGTGCAAGTCGCTCAACGGAACTAGCGGGGAAGGGAGAGACCCAGTACTTC
J gene: TRBJ1-5; V gene: TRBV7-9; D gene: -; clone size: -; CDR3 protein: CASSRQDINQPQHF; CDR3 DNA: TGTGCCAGCAGCAGACAGGATATCAATCAGCCCCAGCATTTT
J gene: TRBJ2-3; V gene: TRBV9; D gene: TRBD1; clone size: -; CDR3 protein: CASSVAGTGGWDTQYF; CDR3 DNA: TGTGCCAGCAGCGTAGCCGGGACAGGGGGTTGGGATACGCAGTATTTT
J gene: TRBJ2-3; V gene: TRBV6-1; D gene: -; clone size: -; CDR3 protein: CASSEVVGHVTDTQYF; CDR3 DNA: TGTGCCAGCAGTGAAGTAGTAGGACATGTCACAGATACGCAGTATTTT
J gene: TRBJ2-1; V gene: TRBV10-3; D gene: TRBD2; clone size: -; CDR3 protein: CAISGGSDEQFF; CDR3 DNA: TGTGCCATCAGTGGCGGGAGCGATGAGCAGTTCTTC
J gene: TRBJ2-1; V gene: TRBV6-5; D gene: TRBD1; clone size: -; CDR3 protein: CASSYGQGLNEQFF; CDR3 DNA: TGTGCCAGCAGTTACGGACAGGGGCTCAATGAGCAGTTCTTC
J gene: TRBJ1-1; V gene: TRBV5-1; D gene: -; clone size: -; CDR3 protein: CASSRLPEGTGTEAFF; CDR3 DNA: TGCGCCAGCAGCCGCCTACCAGAGGGCACGGGCACTGAAGCTTTCTTT
J gene: TRBJ1-1; V gene: TRBV28; D gene: -; clone size: -; CDR3 protein: CASSPSVYNTEAFF; CDR3 DNA: TGTGCCAGCAGCCCCTCGGTTTACAACACTGAAGCTTTCTTT
J gene: TRBJ1-2; V gene: TRBV2; D gene: TRBD1; clone size: -; CDR3 protein: CASSGRTGENYGYTF; CDR3 DNA: TGTGCCAGCAGTGGAAGGACAGGAGAGAACTATGGCTACACCTTC
J gene: TRBJ2-5; V gene: TRBV5-4; D gene: TRBD2; clone size: -; CDR3 protein: CASSPRGGETQYF; CDR3 DNA: TGTGCCAGCAGCCCCCGGGGGGGTGAGACCCAGTACTTC
J gene: TRBJ1-1; V gene: TRBV7-9; D gene: -; clone size: -; CDR3 protein: CASSFSLNTEAFF; CDR3 DNA: TGTGCCAGCAGCTTTTCGTTGAACACTGAAGCTTTCTTT
J gene: TRBJ2-4; V gene: TRBV5-6; D gene: -; clone size: few; CDR3 protein: CASSFRGSKNSQYF; CDR3 DNA: TGTGCCAGCAGCTTTCGAGGGTCCAAAAACAGTCAGTACTTC
J gene: TRBJ1-5; V gene: TRBV10-3; D gene: -; clone size: -; CDR3 protein: CAISDGGEMDQPQHF; CDR3 DNA: TGTGCCATCAGTGATGGAGGGGAAATGGATCAGCCCCAGCATTTT
J gene: TRBJ1-1; V gene: TRBV7-2; D gene: -; clone size: -; CDR3 protein: CASSLLPNADTEAFF; CDR3 DNA: TGTGCCAGCAGCCTCCTGCCTAACGCGGACACTGAAGCTTTCTTT
J gene: TRBJ2-7; V gene: TRBV7-2; D gene: -; clone size: few; CDR3 protein: CASSFSELTEQYF; CDR3 DNA: TGTGCCAGCAGCTTCAGCGAGTTAACCGAGCAGTACTTC
J gene: TRBJ2-6; V gene: TRBV9; D gene: -; clone size: -; CDR3 protein: CASSVLSGANGLTF; CDR3 DNA: TGTGCCAGCAGCGTTCTTTCTGGGGCCAACGGCCTGACTTTC
J gene: TRBJ2-5; V gene: TRBV11-2; D gene: TRBD2; clone size: -; CDR3 protein: CASSSSSGRYETQYF; CDR3 DNA: TGTGCCAGCAGTTCTTCTAGCGGGAGATATGAGACCCAGTACTTC
J gene: TRBJ2-7; V gene: TRBV11-2; D gene: -; clone size: -; CDR3 protein: CASSLIAGHEQYF; CDR3 DNA: TGTGCCAGCAGCTTAATCGCCGGTCACGAGCAGTACTTC
J gene: TRBJ2-4; V gene: TRBV27; D gene: TRBD2; clone size: -; CDR3 protein: CASSQWTSGTEENIQYF; CDR3 DNA: TGTGCCAGCAGTCAATGGACTAGCGGGACAGAGGAAAACATTCAGTACTTC
J gene: TRBJ2-7; V gene: TRBV11-3; D gene: -; clone size: -; CDR3 protein: CASSLRGEQYF; CDR3 DNA: TGTGCCAGCAGCTTAAGGGGCGAGCAGTACTTC
J gene: TRBJ1-1; V gene: TRBV11-2; D gene: -; clone size: -; CDR3 protein: CASSVTANTEAFF; CDR3 DNA: TGTGCCAGCAGTGTAACAGCAAACACTGAAGCTTTCTTT
J gene: TRBJ1-2; V gene: TRBV7-3; D gene: TRBD1; clone size: -; CDR3 protein: CASSSPGGGGYTF; CDR3 DNA: TGTGCCAGCAGTTCTCCAGGGGGTGGGGGCTACACCTTC
J gene: TRBJ2-7; V gene: TRBV6-6; D gene: -; clone size: -; CDR3 protein: CASIDPGSYEQYF; CDR3 DNA: TGTGCCAGCATCGATCCCGGCTCCTACGAGCAGTACTTC
J gene: TRBJ2-1; V gene: TRBV5-1; D gene: TRBD2; clone size: few; CDR3 protein: CASSFGTSGRGVDEQFF; CDR3 DNA: TGCGCCAGCAGCTTCGGGACTAGCGGGAGGGGAGTAGATGAGCAGTTCTTC
J gene: TRBJ2-5; V gene: TRBV5-1; D gene: TRBD2; clone size: -; CDR3 protein: CASSLDATSGRAGETQYF; CDR3 DNA: TGCGCCAGCAGCTTGGATGCGACTAGCGGGAGGGCCGGGGAGACCCAGTACTTC
J gene: TRBJ2-7; V gene: TRBV4-1; D gene: TRBD2; clone size: few; CDR3 protein: CASSSGLAGAQEQYF; CDR3 DNA: TGCGCCAGCAGCTCCGGACTAGCGGGAGCGCAAGAGCAGTACTTC
J gene: TRBJ2-1; V gene: TRBV5-1; D gene: TRBD2; clone size: -; CDR3 protein: CASSLAGTSNEQFF; CDR3 DNA: TGCGCCAGCAGCTTGGCCGGGACTAGCAATGAGCAGTTCTTC